These 31 T cell receptor beta chains were sequenced from one sample in a study of vaccination effects on CD4 cells after COVID-19. Following 10 days of culture, CD4+ T cells were isolated. The data were produced by immunoSEQ multiplex PCR, yet TCRdb's version contains in-frame clones alone and is incomplete. The sample yields about 38,000 clones, 82% seen once. These TCRs are of unknown antigen specificity. The sample in question was CD4+ T cells from PBMCs cultured without peptide, obtained before COVID-19 vaccination. The origin of the receptors is a human donor who received a COVID-19 vaccine.

The gene calls are TRBV12-5 and TRBJ1-2, with 7 bases fitting TRBD1. This CDR3 contains 15 residues. From germline, CDR1 is LGHNT and CDR2 FRNRAP. V lost 1 base and J lost 6; bases outside the gene matches: 8. The chain's CDR3 is CASGLGDRASNGYTF. The CDR3 DNA follows: TGTGCTAGTGGTTTGGGAGACAGGGCGAGTAATGGCTACACCTTC.

This clone was recorded only once. This chain joins TRBV29-1 and TRBJ1-1; weak D call: TRBD1 (6 bases). This CDR3 contains 12 residues. CDR1 is SQVTM and CDR2 is ANQGSEA in the germline V gene. V was cut by 6 bases and J by 1 base, with 9 bases left in between. The CDR3 DNA follows: TGCAGCGTGGACAGAGAGAACACTGAAGCTTTCTTT. As protein: CSVDRENTEAFF.

This clone was seen just once. The V gene is TRBV7-2, the J gene TRBJ2-5; unclear D gene. V gave up 3 bases and J gave up 5 bases, with 13 bases separating them. The germline gives CDR1 SGHTA, CDR2 FQGNSA. The CDR3 consists of 14 residues. CDR3 protein: CASSFAGLGETQYF. The CDR3 region has the DNA TGTGCCAGCAGCTTCGCCGGGCTTGGGGAGACCCAGTACTTC.

The chain uses TRBV19 and TRBJ1-4; 12 positions agree with TRBD1. The junction had 7 bases not matched to a gene; V was cut back by 5 bases and J by 3 bases. Looked up from germline, CDR1 is LNHDA and CDR2 is SQIVND (reference sequence). The CDR3 runs to 17 residues. This CDR3 reads CASSPRDRGQANEKLFF. CDR3 in DNA: TGTGCCAGTAGTCCCCGGGACAGGGGGCAGGCTAATGAAAAACTGTTTTTT.

V gene TRBV18 combines with J gene TRBJ2-2; TRBD1 matches at 9 bases. V was clipped by 3 bases and J by 0 bases; unmatched bases: 2. Germline V gives CDR1 KGHSH, CDR2 LQKENI. There are 16 residues in the CDR3. CDR3 region: CASSPRTGANTGELFF. The CDR3 DNA follows: TGTGCCAGCTCACCCCGGACAGGGGCGAACACCGGGGAGCTGTTTTTT.

The V gene is TRBV6-6, the J gene TRBJ2-7, with D perhaps given as TRBD1 or TRBD2 (5 bases each). The CDR3 spans 14 residues. Per germline, CDR1 MNHNY and CDR2 SVGAGI (reference sequence). Trimming removed 2 bases at V and 1 base at J, with 9 bases between. CDR3 coding DNA: TGTGCCAGCAGTTACCTTGAGGGGTCCTACGAGCAGTACGTC. It codes for CASSYLEGSYEQYV.

This rearrangement joins TRBV9 to TRBJ2-5; TRBD1 matches 9 bases. The V gene end was trimmed by 3 bases and the J gene end by 0 bases; junction bases not matched to a gene: 3. The CDR3 is made up of 15 amino acids. Germline loops: CDR1 SGDLS, CDR2 YYNGEE. The CDR3, as DNA: TGTGCCAGCAGCGGCCGGACAGGGGACCAAGAGACCCAGTACTTC. Translating gives CASSGRTGDQETQYF.

The chain is built from TRBV4-2 and TRBJ1-4; 7 nucleotides match TRBD1. The CDR3 contains 14 residues. Germline CDR1 and CDR2: LGHNA and YNFKEQ. V was pared by 8 bases and J by 5 bases, with 8 bases of the junction left unmatched. The CDR3 sequence: CASESGTVNEKLFF. The CDR3 region has the DNA TGTGCCAGCGAGTCCGGGACAGTCAATGAAAAACTGTTTTTT.

The chain combines TRBV10-3 with TRBJ2-2; 8 bases align to TRBD2. Trimming removed 6 bases from V and 5 bases from J; junction bases left unmatched: 2. Germline CDR1 is ENHRY and CDR2 is SYGVKD. CDR3 length: 13 amino acids. The CDR3 region is CAIRAGETGELFF. Written as DNA, the CDR3 is TGTGCCATCAGAGCGGGGGAAACCGGGGAGCTGTTTTTT.

Remarks on this clone: A junction boundary mismatches the germline segment, possibly from a read error. The V call is TRBV10-3, the J call TRBJ1-4; 9 bases align to TRBD1. Germline loops: CDR1 ENHRY, CDR2 SYGVKD. The CDR3 runs to 11 residues. This CDR3 is CAGQGSEKLFF. The CDR3 bases are TGCGCGGGACAGGGTAGTGAAAAACTGTTTTTT.

This chain connects TRBV28 to TRBJ1-5; unclear D gene. Germline V CDR1 and CDR2: MDHEN, SYDVKM. This CDR3 is built from 17 residues. Trimming took 4 bases from V and 1 from J, leaving 17 bases between them. CDR3 loop: CASSSKVPGWSNQPQHF. The CDR3, as DNA: TGTGCCAGCAGTTCCAAGGTGCCGGGATGGAGCAATCAGCCCCAGCATTTT.

This chain links TRBV5-1 with TRBJ2-5; the match to TRBD2 covers 14 bases. The ends lost 4 bases at V and 5 bases at J; junction bases unmatched: 7. The CDR3 runs to 16 residues. CDR1 and CDR2 (germline): SGHRS, YFSETQ. The CDR3 nucleotides read TGCGCCAGCAGCCCGGGACTAGCGGGGGTCTGGGAGACCCAGTACTTC. Translating it yields CASSPGLAGVWETQYF.

The rearrangement uses TRBV6-5 and TRBJ1-4; no clear D gene. The V gene lost 4 bases and the J gene lost 8 bases, with 14 bases spanning the gap. The germline CDR1 and CDR2 sequences are MNHEY and SVGAGI. There are 14 residues in the CDR3. The CDR3 coding sequence is TGTGCCAGCAGTTCTATGACGGGCGGGGAAAAACTGTTTTTT. Translating it yields CASSSMTGGEKLFF.

The sample holds one count of this clone. The chain links TRBV6-6 to TRBJ1-4; D unresolved. The V gene's germline CDR1 is MNHNY and CDR2 SVGAGI (reference sequence). This CDR3 has 14 amino acids. Trimming removed 6 bases at V and 4 bases at J, with 12 bases between. CDR3 in amino acids: CASRIDANNEKLFF. The CDR3, as DNA: TGTGCCAGCAGAATAGACGCCAATAATGAAAAACTGTTTTTT.

This clone was detected only once. This chain joins TRBV5-4 and TRBJ2-3; 9 nucleotides match TRBD1. V lost 3 bases and J lost 4; bases outside the gene matches: 9. Germline CDR1 reads SGHNT; CDR2 reads YYREEE (reference sequence). CDR3 length: 16 residues. The CDR3: CASSSRDRVSADTQYF. The CDR3, as DNA: TGTGCCAGCAGCTCCCGGGACAGGGTTAGCGCAGATACGCAGTATTTT.

Only a few counts were recorded for this clone. The CDR3 DNA reads TGTGCCAGCAGCTTACACAGGGCGGACACTGAAGCTTTCTTT. Its protein product is CASSLHRADTEAFF. J is TRBJ1-1 and V is TRBV7-2; the D gene is possibly TRBD1 (6 bases). V was pared by 2 bases and J by 3 bases, with 10 bases between. The CDR3 length is 14 residues. Germline assignment: CDR1 SGHTA and CDR2 FQGNSA. The variable domain in full, completed from reference TRBV7-2 and TRBJ1-1, reads GAGVSQSPSNKVTEKGKDVELRCDPISGHTALYWYRQSLGQGLEFLIYFQGNSAPDKSGLPSDRFSAERTGGSVSTLTIQRTQQEDSAVYLCASSLHRADTEAFFGQGTRLTVV.

V is TRBV5-1 and J is TRBJ1-4, with TRBD1 identical over 7 bases. In germline, CDR1 is SGHRS, CDR2 YFSETQ. The CDR3 runs 15 residues. V lost 4 bases to trimming and J lost 8 bases; unmatched junction nucleotides: 11. CDR3 residues: CASSGDRAEGEKLFF. The CDR3 bases are TGCGCCAGCAGCGGAGACAGGGCCGAGGGGGAAAAACTGTTTTTT.

The chain carries TRBV23-1 and TRBJ2-7, with 9 bases that match TRBD1. TRBV23-1 is recorded as an ORF, its role being uncertain. V was pared by 1 base and J by 5 bases, with 3 bases of the junction left unmatched. The CDR3 runs to 14 residues. The CDR3 here is CASSQWDRAHEQYV. CDR3 DNA: TGCGCCAGCAGTCAATGGGACAGGGCCCACGAGCAGTACGTC.

The rearrangement joins TRBV12-3 or TRBV12-4 to TRBJ1-1; weak D call: TRBD1 (5 bases). V dropped 9 bases and J dropped 6 bases, with 17 bases sitting between them. The CDR3 consists of 13 residues. The CDR3 DNA follows: TGTGCCAGTTTGGGGGGGGTTGGGGCTGAAGCTTTCTTT. Translating it yields CASLGGVGAEAFF.

This chain connects TRBV7-3 to TRBJ2-3, with TRBD2 matching over 7 bases. V shed 7 bases, J shed 3 bases, and the junction held 16 bases outside the gene matches. The CDR3 has 17 amino acids. CDR1 SGHTA and CDR2 FQGTGA come from the germline V gene. CDR3 sequence reads: CASTTHGGKGGTDTQYF. In DNA, the CDR3 is TGTGCCAGCACGACGCACGGGGGGAAAGGTGGGACAGATACGCAGTATTTT.

The gene calls are TRBV19 and TRBJ2-5; TRBD2 matches at 7 bases. V was clipped by 1 base and J by 10 bases; unmatched bases: 12. The CDR3 extends over 15 amino acids. Per the germline V gene, CDR1 is LNHDA and CDR2 is SQIVND (reference sequence). The CDR3 sequence: CASSIVYGQREGQYF. The CDR3 nucleotides read TGTGCCAGTAGTATAGTGTACGGCCAGAGGGAGGGCCAGTACTTC.

The chain carries TRBV2 and TRBJ1-5; D not certain. Trimming cost V 8 bases and J 0 bases, with 11 bases left between them. This CDR3 has 14 amino acids. CDR1 is SNHLY and CDR2 is FYNNEI in the germline V gene. DNA of the CDR3: TGTGCCAGCGGAAACCCGAATAGCAATCAGCCCCAGCATTTT. It yields the protein CASGNPNSNQPQHF.

This clone has just a few counts. The gene calls are TRBV15 and TRBJ1-3; possible D gene TRBD1, 6 bases. The CDR3 runs 16 residues. CDR1 is LNHNV and CDR2 is YYDKDF in the germline V gene (reference sequence). Trimming stripped 6 bases from V and 0 bases from J, with 15 bases between. CDR3 sequence: CATSVTGQHSGNTIYF. Here the CDR3 DNA reads TGTGCCACCAGTGTGACAGGACAACACTCTGGAAACACCATATATTTT.

The chain carries TRBV23-1 and TRBJ2-7; 9 bases are a match to TRBD1. TRBV23-1 is sorted into the ORF group, with uncertain function. This CDR3 comprises 17 residues. Germline trimming cut 6 bases from V and 0 bases from J; bases unmatched to any gene: 12. CDR3 bases: TGCGCCAGCAGCCGCCGGGATGGGACAGGGCGCTCCTACGAGCAGTACGTC. Protein sequence: CASSRRDGTGRSYEQYV.

This clone was detected only once. The CDR3 nucleotides are TGTGCCAGCAGCTCGGGGACAGCCGAGCAGTACGTC. Protein: CASSSGTAEQYV. The V and J genes are TRBV7-9 and TRBJ2-7, with 7 bases that match TRBD1. V lost 4 bases to trimming and J lost 6 bases; unmatched junction nucleotides: 3. The CDR3 totals 12 residues. Per the germline V gene, CDR1 is SEHNR and CDR2 is FQNEAQ (reference sequence).

The chain has TRBV11-2 and TRBJ2-2; no clear D. CDR3 length: 15 amino acids. V lost 2 bases and J 8 bases, leaving 15 bases between the germline ends. From germline, CDR1 is SGHAT and CDR2 FQNNGV. The CDR3 nucleotides read TGTGCCAGCAGCTTACTGATTGGCTCCTTGGGGGAGCTGTTTTTT. It translates to CASSLLIGSLGELFF.

The V and J genes are TRBV10-3 and TRBJ1-2; perhaps TRBD1 as D (5 bases). CDR1 is ENHRY and CDR2 is SYGVKD in the germline V gene. The V and J ends lost 2 bases and 8 bases respectively, with 15 bases between them. CDR3 length: 14 amino acids. CDR3 region: CAISEIPWGDGYTF. For the CDR3, the DNA is TGTGCCATCAGTGAGATCCCATGGGGGGACGGCTACACCTTC.

V gene TRBV5-1 combines with J gene TRBJ2-2, with TRBD1 matching over 8 bases. Germline-derived CDR1 and CDR2 are SGHRS and YFSETQ. The CDR3 runs to 14 residues. V lost 8 bases and J lost 1; bases outside the gene matches: 4. The CDR3 sequence is CARTGTGNTGELFF. The CDR3 nucleotides are TGCGCCAGAACCGGGACAGGGAACACCGGGGAGCTGTTTTTT.

This chain joins TRBV9 and TRBJ2-3; 7 positions agree with TRBD1. Germline CDR1 is SGDLS and CDR2 is YYNGEE. The CDR3 sequence is 12 residues long. Trimming took 3 bases from V and 9 from J; bases not matched to a gene: 4. CDR3 DNA: TGTGCCAGCAGCGGACAGGGCGGCACGCAGTATTTT. Protein: CASSGQGGTQYF. The full variable domain, its missing parts supplied by reference TRBV9 and TRBJ2-3, is DSGVTQTPKHLITATGQRVTLRCSPRSGDLSVYWYQQSLDQGLQFLIQYYNGEERAKGNILERFSAQQFPDLHSELNLSSLELGDSALYFCASSGQGGTQYFGPGTRLTVL.

This clone was picked up a small number of times. The chain combines TRBV3-1 (or the pseudogene TRBV3-2) with TRBJ1-3; D is unresolved. Germline CDR1 and CDR2: LGHDT and YNNKEL (reference sequence). The CDR3 is 15 residues long. V was shortened by 4 bases and J by 0 bases, with 10 bases between the two germline ends. DNA of the CDR3: TGTGCCAGCAGCCGCAGGACGGACTCTGGAAACACCATATATTTT. Residues: CASSRRTDSGNTIYF.

V is TRBV11-2 and J is TRBJ1-4; possible D gene TRBD1, 5 bases. CDR1 is SGHAT and CDR2 is FQNNGV in the germline V gene. The CDR3 runs to 15 residues. V was pared by 5 bases and J by 7 bases, with 17 bases between. The CDR3 nucleotides are TGTGCCAGCAGCACCCGGGGCCAATGGGGTGAAAAACTGTTTTTT. It yields the protein CASSTRGQWGEKLFF.